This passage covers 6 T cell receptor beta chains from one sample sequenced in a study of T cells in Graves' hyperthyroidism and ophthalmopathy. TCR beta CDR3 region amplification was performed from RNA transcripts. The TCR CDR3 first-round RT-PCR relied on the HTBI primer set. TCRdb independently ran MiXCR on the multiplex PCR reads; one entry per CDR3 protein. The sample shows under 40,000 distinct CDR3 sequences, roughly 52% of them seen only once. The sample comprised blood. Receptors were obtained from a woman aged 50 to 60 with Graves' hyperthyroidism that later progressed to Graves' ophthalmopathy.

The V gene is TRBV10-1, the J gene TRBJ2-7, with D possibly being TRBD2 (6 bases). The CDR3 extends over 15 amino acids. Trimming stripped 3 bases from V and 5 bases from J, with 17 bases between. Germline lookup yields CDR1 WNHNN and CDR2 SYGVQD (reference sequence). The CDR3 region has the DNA TGCGCCAGCAGTGATTTAGGAGGGGAACGGGACGAGCAGTACTTC. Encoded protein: CASSDLGGERDEQYF.

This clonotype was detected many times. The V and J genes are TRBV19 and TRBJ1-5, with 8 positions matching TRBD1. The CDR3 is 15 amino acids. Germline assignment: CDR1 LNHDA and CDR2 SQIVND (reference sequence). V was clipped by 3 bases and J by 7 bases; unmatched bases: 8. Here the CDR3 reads CASSIAGGYGQPQHF. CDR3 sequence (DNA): TGTGCCAGTAGTATTGCAGGGGGCTATGGGCAGCCCCAGCATTTT.

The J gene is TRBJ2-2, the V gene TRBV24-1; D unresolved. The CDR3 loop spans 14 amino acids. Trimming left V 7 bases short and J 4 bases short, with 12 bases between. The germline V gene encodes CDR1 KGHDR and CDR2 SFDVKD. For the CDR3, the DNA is TGTGCCACCAGGTCTGGAAGGACCACCGGGGAGCTGTTTTTT. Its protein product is CATRSGRTTGELFF.

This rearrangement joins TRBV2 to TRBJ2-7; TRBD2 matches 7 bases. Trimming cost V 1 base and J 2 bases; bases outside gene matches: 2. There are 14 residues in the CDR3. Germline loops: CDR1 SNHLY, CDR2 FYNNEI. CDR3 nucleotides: TGTGCCAGCAGTGAAGTGGCGGGAGCCTACGAGCAGTACTTC. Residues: CASSEVAGAYEQYF.

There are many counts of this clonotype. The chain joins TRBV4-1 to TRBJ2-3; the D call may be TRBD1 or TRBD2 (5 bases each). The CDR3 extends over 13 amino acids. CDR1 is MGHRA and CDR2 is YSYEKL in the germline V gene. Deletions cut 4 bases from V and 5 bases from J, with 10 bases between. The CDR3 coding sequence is TGCGCCAGCAGCCGGGACGGGTTAGATACGCAGTATTTT. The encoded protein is CASSRDGLDTQYF.

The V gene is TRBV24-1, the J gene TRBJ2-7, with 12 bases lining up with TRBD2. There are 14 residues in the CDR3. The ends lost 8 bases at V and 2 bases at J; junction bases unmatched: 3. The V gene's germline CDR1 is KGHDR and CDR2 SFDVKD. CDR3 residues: CATTSSGRAYEQYF. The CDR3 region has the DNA TGTGCCACCACTTCTAGCGGGAGGGCCTACGAGCAGTACTTC.